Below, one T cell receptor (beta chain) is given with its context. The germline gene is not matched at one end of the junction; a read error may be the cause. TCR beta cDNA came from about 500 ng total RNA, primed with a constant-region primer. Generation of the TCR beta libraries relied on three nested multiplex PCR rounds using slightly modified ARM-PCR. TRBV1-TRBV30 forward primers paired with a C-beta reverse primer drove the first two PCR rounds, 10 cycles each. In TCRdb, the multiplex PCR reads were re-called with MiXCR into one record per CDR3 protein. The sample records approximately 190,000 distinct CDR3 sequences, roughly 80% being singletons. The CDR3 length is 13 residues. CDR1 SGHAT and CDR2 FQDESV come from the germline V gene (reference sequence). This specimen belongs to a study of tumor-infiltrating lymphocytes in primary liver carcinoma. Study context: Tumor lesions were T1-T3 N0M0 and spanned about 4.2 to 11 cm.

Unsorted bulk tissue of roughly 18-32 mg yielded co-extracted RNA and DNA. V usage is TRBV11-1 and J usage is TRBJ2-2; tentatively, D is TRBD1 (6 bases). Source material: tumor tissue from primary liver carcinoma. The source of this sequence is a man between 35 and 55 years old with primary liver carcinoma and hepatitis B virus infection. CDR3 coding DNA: TGTGTCAGCACCTTTTGGGACACCGAGGAGCTGTTTTTT. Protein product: CVSTFWDTEELFF.